The entry that follows covers one T cell receptor (beta chain) sequence. The protocol was immunoSEQ multiplex PCR, while the TCRdb copy is restricted to in-frame clones and leaves out a portion. The data hold about 120,000 clones, with over 75% observed a single time. This sample stems from a study of T cell responses to AZD1222 COVID-19 vaccine. This clonotype was obtained from an adult in good health. This sample comprised peripheral blood, obtained on day 0 of AZD1222 vaccination.

This CDR3 reads CASSSGISGNTIYF. Here the CDR3 DNA reads TGCGCCAGCAGCTCCGGGATCTCTGGAAACACCATATATTTT. The rearrangement joins TRBV5-1 to TRBJ1-3; D is uncertain. Trimming cost V 3 bases and J 0 bases, with 7 bases left between them. The CDR3 loop spans 14 amino acids. CDR1 SGHRS and CDR2 YFSETQ come from the germline V gene.